These 17 T cell receptor beta chains share one sample of origin, sequenced in a study of shared clonotypes between healthy human individuals. This table comes from immunoSEQ multiplex PCR, and its TCRdb copy is limited to in-frame clones, with some not included. The data contain about 560,000 clones, around 80% of them seen just once; the ten biggest clones take up about 12%. The sample comprised PBMCs. The source is a woman aged 40-49 years in good health. Some clones in this sample may be carry-over from other donors' samples.

The chain joins TRBV5-1 to TRBJ2-5, with D unclear. Trimming took 4 bases from V and 2 from J, leaving 6 bases between them. CDR3 length: 12 residues. CDR1 is SGHRS and CDR2 is YFSETQ in the germline V gene. The CDR3 DNA sequence: TGCGCCAGCAGCCCTACGCAAGAGACCCAGTACTTC. It codes for CASSPTQETQYF.

This clone was recorded a few times. The rearrangement links TRBV5-4 to TRBJ1-2, with D perhaps TRBD1 (5 bases). Trimming removed 0 bases from V and 4 bases from J, with 13 bases in between. This CDR3 region has 15 residues. Germline V gene lookup returns CDR1 SGHNT and CDR2 YYREEE (reference sequence). DNA for the CDR3: TGTGCCAGCAGCTTGGGGGGCGCAGATCTCTATGGCTACACCTTC. Translating it yields CASSLGGADLYGYTF.

The chain has TRBV19 and TRBJ1-5; no firm D call. V shed 10 bases and J shed 3 bases, with 13 bases lying between them. Germline assignment: CDR1 LNHDA and CDR2 SQIVND (reference sequence). The CDR3 sequence is 13 residues long. This CDR3 is CATGAGHNQPQHF. DNA of the CDR3: TGTGCCACCGGAGCGGGTCACAATCAGCCCCAGCATTTT.

The chain uses TRBV19 and TRBJ1-5; D may be TRBD1 (6 bases). The V and J ends lost 7 bases and 3 bases respectively, with 16 bases between them. Germline lookup yields CDR1 LNHDA and CDR2 SQIVND (reference sequence). The CDR3 extends over 15 amino acids. In DNA, the CDR3 is TGTGCCAGTAAGGTTCGGTCAGGGGACAATCAGCCCCAGCATTTT. Translating it yields CASKVRSGDNQPQHF.

The V gene is TRBV7-6, the J gene TRBJ2-3; 9 nucleotides match TRBD2. Germline assignment: CDR1 SGHVS and CDR2 FNYEAQ. This CDR3 is 18 amino acids long. J lost 2 bases, V lost 2 bases, and 11 bases had no gene match. This CDR3 reads CASSLNSWSGRTTDTQYF. In DNA form, the CDR3 reads TGTGCCAGCAGCTTAAATTCCTGGAGCGGGAGGACCACAGATACGCAGTATTTT.

Note on this clone: A far larger clone is a single base away, which makes a read error likely. This CDR3 fails to terminate in the conserved phenylalanine or tryptophan, so it likely reflects a read error. This chain connects TRBV6-1 to TRBJ2-7; D gene ambiguous. CDR3 length equals 12 residues. The germline gives CDR1 MNHNS, CDR2 SASEGT. The V gene lost 3 bases and the J gene lost 2 bases, with 5 bases spanning the gap. CDR3 in amino acids: CASSDLPYEQYL. In DNA form, the CDR3 reads TGTGCCAGCAGTGATTTGCCCTACGAGCAGTACTTA.

J is TRBJ1-5 and V is TRBV30; D not certain. This CDR3 contains 12 residues. Germline-derived CDR1 and CDR2 are GTSNPN and SVGIG (reference sequence). Trimming pared 2 bases from V and 5 bases from J, leaving 7 bases between. CDR3 in DNA: TGTGCCTGGAGTTGGCATCATCAGCCCCAGCATTTT. As protein: CAWSWHHQPQHF. The variable domain in full, completed from reference TRBV30 and TRBJ1-5, reads SQTIHQWPATLVQPVGSPLSLECTVEGTSNPNLYWYRQAAGRGLQLLFYSVGIGQISSEVPQNLSASRPQDRQFILSSKKLLLSDSGFYLCAWSWHHQPQHFGDGTRLSIL.

This clone was counted between two and nine times. The gene calls are TRBV28 and TRBJ1-1; no definite D call. This CDR3 is 13 amino acids long. V lost 3 bases, J lost 0 bases, and 5 bases lay in between. Germline-derived CDR1 and CDR2 are MDHEN and SYDVKM. The CDR3 sequence is CASSLSLNTEAFF. The CDR3 DNA reads as TGTGCCAGCAGTTTGAGTCTGAACACTGAAGCTTTCTTT.

Only one count was recorded for this clone. The V and J genes are TRBV21-1 and TRBJ2-1; the listed D gene, TRBD2, was not tested against the DNA. TRBV21-1 is reported as a pseudogene. The CDR3 contains 17 residues. The DNA of the CDR3 is TGTGCCAGCATCCTGGGAACGGGACTAGCAGATTACAATGAGCAGTTCTTC. Protein product: CASILGTGLADYNEQFF.

This rearrangement joins TRBV2 to TRBJ1-1; tentatively, D is TRBD1 (6 bases). The CDR3 length is 14 residues. CDR1 SNHLY and CDR2 FYNNEI come from the germline V gene. V lost 6 bases and J lost 5, with 16 bases in between. The CDR3 DNA reads as TGTGCCAGCAGCGTAGGACAGTTTGGGACTGAAGCTTTCTTT. This translates into CASSVGQFGTEAFF. The full variable domain, completed using reference TRBV2 and TRBJ1-1, is EPEVTQTPSHQVTQMGQEVILRCVPISNHLYFYWYRQILGQKVEFLVSFYNNEISEKSEIFDDQFSVERPDGSNFTLKIRSTKLEDSAMYFCASSVGQFGTEAFFGQGTRLTVV.

The rearrangement uses TRBV19 and TRBJ2-5; the match to TRBD2 covers 15 bases. V was clipped by 4 bases and J by 4 bases; unmatched bases: 4. The germline gives CDR1 LNHDA, CDR2 SQIVND (reference sequence). The CDR3 sequence is 16 residues long. CDR3 nucleotides: TGTGCCAGTAGTACTAGGGGACTAGCGGGAGGAGAGACCCAGTACTTC. Amino acids: CASSTRGLAGGETQYF.

This clone was detected many times. The chain employs TRBV28 and TRBJ2-7; D is possibly TRBD1 (5 bases). The CDR3 is made up of 15 amino acids. V lost 7 bases and J 4 bases, leaving 20 bases between the germline ends. Germline assignment: CDR1 MDHEN and CDR2 SYDVKM. The CDR3 coding sequence is TGTGCCAGCACCCCCGGAAGTAACAGGTATTACGAGCAGTACTTC. Its translation: CASTPGSNRYYEQYF. The full variable domain, in which reference TRBV28 and TRBJ2-7 provide the parts outside the CDR3, is DVKVTQSSRYLVKRTGEKVFLECVQDMDHENMFWYRQDPGLGLRLIYFSYDVKMKEKGDIPEGYSVSREKKERFSLILESASTNQTSMYLCASTPGSNRYYEQYFGPGTRLTVT.

The chain links TRBV28 to TRBJ2-7; 11 bases match TRBD2. The CDR3 sequence is 15 residues long. V shed 6 bases, J shed 0 bases, and the junction held 4 bases outside the gene matches. The germline CDR1 and CDR2 sequences are MDHEN and SYDVKM. CDR3 protein: CASRSGTSGSYEQYF. CDR3 DNA sequence: TGTGCCAGCAGGTCCGGGACTAGCGGCTCCTACGAGCAGTACTTC.

The chain joins TRBV11-3 to TRBJ2-2; D is possibly TRBD2 (5 bases). The CDR3 covers 16 residues. CDR1 and CDR2 (germline): SGHNT, YENEEA. The V end was cut by 5 bases, the J end by 6 bases, with 19 bases between. CDR3 coding DNA: TGTGCCAGCAGCCGAACGGACTTAGGGATTGCCGGGGAGCTGTTTTTT. It encodes CASSRTDLGIAGELFF.

In its sample, this clone was seen many times. The rearrangement joins TRBV9 to TRBJ1-3, with 7 bases matching TRBD1. The V and J ends lost 4 bases and 0 bases, in that order; junction bases with no gene match: 13. CDR1 SGDLS and CDR2 YYNGEE come from the germline V gene. This CDR3 has 18 residues. The CDR3: CASSPFTTRTGSGNTIYF. The CDR3 region has the DNA TGTGCCAGCAGCCCTTTCACGACCAGGACAGGCTCTGGAAACACCATATATTTT.

With respect to this clone: Other DNA sequences in this sample translate to the same CDR3. This chain connects TRBV12-5 to TRBJ2-2; 7 bases are a match to TRBD1. The V gene end was trimmed by 1 base and the J gene end by 1 base; junction bases not matched to a gene: 3. Per germline, CDR1 LGHNT and CDR2 FRNRAP. The CDR3 is 16 residues long. CDR3 protein: CASGLGQGENTGELFF. The CDR3 coding sequence is TGTGCTAGTGGTTTGGGGCAGGGGGAGAACACCGGGGAGCTGTTTTTT.

Turning to this clone: This sequence may be a read error, since a much larger clone differs from it by one base. The rearrangement joins TRBV7-9 to TRBJ2-4, with D possibly called TRBD1 or TRBD2 (6 bases each). V was trimmed by 3 bases and J by 4 bases, leaving 10 bases between them. The CDR3 runs 14 residues. Germline-derived CDR1 and CDR2 are SEHNR and FQNEAQ (reference sequence). The CDR3 nucleotides are TGTGCCAGCAGCTTGCGGGACAAAAAAAACATTCAGTACTTC. Its translation is CASSLRDKKNIQYF.